One and the same sample provided the 23 T cell receptor beta chains below, sequenced in a study of identical twins. TCRdb independently ran MiXCR on the 5' RACE reads; one entry per CDR3 protein. In the table there are around 570,000 distinct CDR3 sequences, roughly 9.5% of which are singletons. The sample was also linked to a second study, of yellow fever vaccine responses in identical twins.

The sample taken for sequencing was PBMCs. These receptors all stem from a woman aged 18-35 years in good health.

This clonotype has a handful of counts. The chain is built from TRBV7-8 and TRBJ2-7; TRBD2 aligns across 8 bases. The CDR3 sequence is 16 residues long. The V and J ends lost 3 bases and 0 bases, in that order; junction bases with no gene match: 7. The germline CDR1 and CDR2 sequences are SGHVS and FQNEAQ. The CDR3 is CASSFPPSGSSYEQYF. The CDR3 DNA is TGTGCCAGCAGCTTTCCCCCTAGCGGGTCCTCCTACGAGCAGTACTTC.

This clonotype turned up a few times. This chain links TRBV27 with TRBJ2-2; perhaps TRBD1 as D (6 bases). There are 17 residues in the CDR3. V shed 2 bases and J shed 1 base, with 14 bases lying between them. Looked up from germline, CDR1 is MNHEY and CDR2 is SMNVEV (reference sequence). Here the CDR3 DNA reads TGTGCCAGCAGTTTAGGCAGGGGTCCGGTGAACACCGGGGAGCTGTTTTTT. Encoded protein: CASSLGRGPVNTGELFF.

This clonotype has only a few counts. V usage is TRBV2 and J usage is TRBJ2-5; the D is unclear. CDR3 size: 12 residues. In germline, CDR1 is SNHLY, CDR2 FYNNEI. V shed 4 bases and J shed 1 base, with 4 bases lying between them. The CDR3 protein is CASSVRQETQYF. For the CDR3, the DNA is TGTGCCAGCAGTGTACGCCAAGAGACCCAGTACTTC.

CDR3: CASSYSIPREFGNEQFF. CDR3 nucleotide sequence: TGTGCCAGCAGTTACTCGATTCCTCGGGAGTTTGGCAATGAGCAGTTCTTC. The V gene is TRBV6-5, the J gene TRBJ2-1; tentatively, D is TRBD2 (6 bases). Germline values: CDR1 MNHEY, CDR2 SVGAGI. CDR3 length: 17 residues. V was pared by 0 bases and J by 6 bases, with 18 bases between.

This clonotype was seen repeatedly, ten times or more. This chain links TRBV6-6 with TRBJ1-6; D gene ambiguous. The V gene lost 2 bases and the J gene lost 7 bases, with 6 bases spanning the gap. The CDR3 runs to 13 residues. Per the germline V gene, CDR1 is MNHNY and CDR2 is SVGAGI (reference sequence). The CDR3 reads CASSYAGNSPLHF. The CDR3 bases are TGTGCCAGCAGTTACGCAGGAAATTCACCCCTCCACTTT.

The V and J genes are TRBV11-2 and TRBJ2-3; 15 positions agree with TRBD2. V was clipped by 5 bases and J by 4 bases; unmatched bases: 16. The V gene's germline CDR1 is SGHAT and CDR2 FQNNGV. This CDR3 is 20 amino acids long. CDR3 loop: CASSPYPFPGLAGGPDTQYF. CDR3 DNA: TGTGCCAGCAGCCCCTACCCCTTTCCCGGACTAGCGGGAGGGCCAGATACGCAGTATTTT.

This clonotype was counted many times. The chain is built from TRBV28 and TRBJ1-2, with TRBD1 matching 9 bases. The junction had 5 bases not matched to a gene; V was cut back by 2 bases and J by 4 bases. The CDR3 consists of 15 residues. From germline, CDR1 is MDHEN and CDR2 SYDVKM. This CDR3 is CASSLTGQGIYGYTF. For the CDR3, the DNA is TGTGCCAGCAGTTTAACGGGACAGGGTATCTATGGCTACACCTTC.

The rearrangement links TRBV6-2 or TRBV6-3 to TRBJ1-5; weak D call: TRBD1 (5 bases). This CDR3 has 15 residues. Between the trimmed V and J ends, which lost 3 bases and 3 bases, there was a span of 12 bases. Germline lookup yields CDR1 MNHEY and CDR2 SVGEGT. As DNA, the CDR3 is TGTGCCAGCAGTTATACGACAGAATACAATCAGCCCCAGCATTTT. This gives the protein CASSYTTEYNQPQHF.

This clonotype was observed a handful of times. This sequence joins TRBV20-1 and TRBJ2-3; D remains unclear. CDR1 DFQATT and CDR2 SNEGSKA come from the germline V gene (reference sequence). The CDR3 runs 14 residues. The V and J ends lost 3 bases and 0 bases respectively, with 10 bases between them. The CDR3 protein is CSASDILSTDTQYF. As DNA, the CDR3 is TGCAGTGCTAGCGACATCCTTAGCACAGATACGCAGTATTTT.

The table lists this clonotype with many counts. The rearrangement links TRBV12-3 or TRBV12-4 to TRBJ2-2; D unresolved. The CDR3 runs 15 residues. Trimming removed 3 bases at V and 1 base at J, with 9 bases between. In DNA, the CDR3 is TGTGCCAGCAGTTTCGGGTTTGGGAACACCGGGGAGCTGTTTTTT. This gives the protein CASSFGFGNTGELFF.

Many counts were recorded for this clonotype. This chain connects TRBV5-1 to TRBJ2-7; 11 bases align to TRBD1. Trimming took 0 bases from V and 2 from J; bases not matched to a gene: 4. The CDR3 is 16 amino acids. Germline values: CDR1 SGHRS, CDR2 YFSETQ. CDR3 nucleotides: TGCGCCAGCAGCTTGGTTGGGACAGGGGGAACCTACGAGCAGTACTTC. Residues: CASSLVGTGGTYEQYF.

This clonotype showed up just a few times. The chain recombines TRBV28 with TRBJ2-1, with TRBD2 matching 16 bases. The CDR3 has 21 residues. The V segment lost 2 bases and the J segment 4 bases; nucleotides outside the gene matches: 14. The germline CDR1 and CDR2 sequences are MDHEN and SYDVKM. The CDR3 here is CASSLPGLAGGLTVAYNEQFF. The CDR3 DNA is TGTGCCAGCAGTTTACCGGGACTAGCGGGAGGGTTGACCGTTGCTTACAATGAGCAGTTCTTC.

This chain joins TRBV18 and TRBJ2-1; TRBD2 is a possible D gene (5 bases). Germline lookup yields CDR1 KGHSH and CDR2 LQKENI. The CDR3 is 15 residues long. V was shortened by 3 bases and J by 5 bases, with 14 bases between the two germline ends. The CDR3, as DNA: TGTGCCAGCTCACCCGACTGGCGGGTACACAATGAGCAGTTCTTC. Translation: CASSPDWRVHNEQFF.

This sequence joins TRBV20-1 and TRBJ2-3, with D perhaps TRBD2 (6 bases). This CDR3 spans 14 amino acids. Germline V gives CDR1 DFQATT, CDR2 SNEGSKA (reference sequence). Deletions cut 0 bases from V and 2 bases from J, with 9 bases between. The CDR3 region is CSARDRGITDTQYF. The CDR3 DNA reads TGCAGTGCTAGAGATCGCGGGATCACAGATACGCAGTATTTT.

V and J are TRBV4-2 and TRBJ2-7; 9 nucleotides line up with TRBD1. Germline V gives CDR1 LGHNA, CDR2 YNFKEQ. The CDR3 consists of 19 residues. V lost 0 bases, J lost 1 base, and 13 bases stayed unmatched. CDR3 bases: TGTGCCAGCAGCCAAGATGATTGGACAGGGGTTGGGGGGTCCTACGAGCAGTACTTC. This translates into CASSQDDWTGVGGSYEQYF.

This clonotype was seen ten or more times. The CDR3 loop reads CASSLTRSSYEQYF. The DNA of the CDR3 is TGTGCCAGCAGCTTAACCAGGAGCTCCTACGAGCAGTACTTC. The chain recombines TRBV7-2 with TRBJ2-7; D is unclear. V lost 2 bases, J lost 0 bases, and 8 bases lay in between. Germline assignment: CDR1 SGHTA and CDR2 FQGNSA. The CDR3 sequence is 14 residues long.

This clonotype was counted only a few times. The V and J genes are TRBV5-1 and TRBJ2-2; D call uncertain. CDR1 and CDR2 from the germline V gene are SGHRS and YFSETQ. The CDR3 has 15 residues. The ends were cut back, 4 bases at V and 8 bases at J, with 18 bases in the middle. The CDR3: CASSLNPGAEGELFF. The CDR3 bases are TGCGCCAGCAGCCTGAACCCAGGTGCTGAGGGGGAGCTGTTTTTT. Using reference TRBV5-1 and TRBJ2-2 for the parts outside the CDR3, the full variable domain is KAGVTQTPRYLIKTRGQQVTLSCSPISGHRSVSWYQQTPGQGLQFLFEYFSETQRNKGNFPGRFSGRQFSNSRSEMNVSTLELGDSALYLCASSLNPGAEGELFFGEGSRLTVL.

CDR3 residues: CASSILTSGANVLTF. CDR3 sequence (DNA): TGTGCCAGTAGTATATTGACATCTGGGGCCAACGTCCTGACTTTC. This rearrangement joins TRBV19 to TRBJ2-6; no clear D. The V gene lost 2 bases and the J gene lost 1 base, with 6 bases spanning the gap. This CDR3 has 15 residues. Germline V lookup: CDR1 LNHDA, CDR2 SQIVND (reference sequence). Full variable domain (missing parts from reference TRBV19 and TRBJ2-6): DGGITQSPKYLFRKEGQNVTLSCEQNLNHDAMYWYRQDPGQGLRLIYYSQIVNDFQKGDIAEGYSVSREKKESFPLTVTSAQKNPTAFYLCASSILTSGANVLTFGAGSRLTVL.

This sequence joins TRBV20-1 and TRBJ2-7; D is possibly TRBD2 (6 bases). The CDR3 has 12 residues. V lost 6 bases and J 2 bases, leaving 11 bases between the germline ends. Germline CDR1 reads DFQATT; CDR2 reads SNEGSKA (reference sequence). CDR3 sequence (DNA): TGCAGTGCCAGCGGGCAAGCCTACGAGCAGTACTTC. It translates to CSASGQAYEQYF.

The chain is built from TRBV6-1 and TRBJ2-2; 7 bases fit TRBD1. Germline V gene sequence: CDR1 MNHNS, CDR2 SASEGT. The V and J ends lost 6 bases and 5 bases, in that order; junction bases with no gene match: 6. The CDR3 has 14 amino acids. For the CDR3, the DNA is TGTGCCAGCAGACCGGGACAGCCTACCGGGGAGCTGTTTTTT. It specifies CASRPGQPTGELFF.

The sample holds many counts of this clonotype. The V gene is TRBV3-1, the J gene TRBJ1-6; no clear D gene. The CDR3 sequence is 13 residues long. V was pared by 8 bases and J by 0 bases, with 5 bases between. Germline CDR1 reads LGHDT; CDR2 reads YNNKEL (reference sequence). The CDR3 sequence is CASGSSYNSPLHF. CDR3 DNA sequence: TGTGCCAGCGGGAGCTCCTATAATTCACCCCTCCACTTT.

The V gene is TRBV25-1, the J gene TRBJ2-7; 7 bases line up with TRBD2. The ends lost 5 bases at V and 9 bases at J; junction bases unmatched: 7. CDR1 is MGHDK, CDR2 SYGVNS, per germline. CDR3 length: 12 residues. The DNA for the CDR3 is TGTGCCAGCAGTCGGTTGGGGGAGGGGCAGTACTTC. This sequence encodes CASSRLGEGQYF.

This clonotype has only a few counts. The CDR3 protein is CASSLVNTQYF. In DNA, the CDR3 is TGTGCCAGCAGTTTAGTTAATACGCAGTATTTT. This chain connects TRBV12-3 or TRBV12-4 to TRBJ2-3; D not certain. Between the trimmed V and J ends, which lost 1 base and 7 bases, there was a span of 3 bases. The CDR3 contains 11 residues.